This TCR beta chain appears in the sequencing data of a study of post-analysis software for immune sequencing data. Presence of unique molecular identifiers characterized the TCR beta cDNA libraries. Using its own MiXCR run on the PCR reads, TCRdb lists one record per CDR3 protein. In the table there are 150,000 to 200,000 distinct CDR3 sequences, 30% of which are singletons. Note on this clonotype: Its antigen is still unknown. A much bigger clone sits one base away, suggesting this may be a read error.

Notes on the study in general: About five TRBV segments appeared more often in patients than in controls, and TRBV5-6, TRBV5-1 and TRBV20-1 were among these.

The CDR3 extends over 12 amino acids. Trimming removed 8 bases from V and 6 bases from J; junction bases left unmatched: 4. CDR1 and CDR2 from the germline V gene are ENHRY and SYGVKD. Material for sequencing was blood. The clonotype was recovered from a girl between 5 and 17 years old with multiple sclerosis. The chain couples TRBV10-3 to TRBJ2-1; TRBD2 matches at 7 bases. CDR3 loop: CAIGGGGNEQFF. The DNA of the CDR3 is TGTGCCATCGGTGGGGGGGGCAATGAGCAGTTCTTC.